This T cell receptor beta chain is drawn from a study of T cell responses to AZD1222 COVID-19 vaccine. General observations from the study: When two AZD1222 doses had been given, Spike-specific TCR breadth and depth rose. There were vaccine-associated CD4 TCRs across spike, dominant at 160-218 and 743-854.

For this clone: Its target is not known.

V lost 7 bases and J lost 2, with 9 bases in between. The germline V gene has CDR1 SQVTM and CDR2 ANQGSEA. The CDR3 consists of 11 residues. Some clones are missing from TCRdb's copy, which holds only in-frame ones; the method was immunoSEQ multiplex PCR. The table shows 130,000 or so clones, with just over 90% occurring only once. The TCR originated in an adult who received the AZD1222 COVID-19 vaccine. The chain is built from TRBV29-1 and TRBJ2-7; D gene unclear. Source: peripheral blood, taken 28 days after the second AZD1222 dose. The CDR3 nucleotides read TGCAGCGCCCGGGTCCCCTACGAGCAGTACTTC. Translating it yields CSARVPYEQYF.